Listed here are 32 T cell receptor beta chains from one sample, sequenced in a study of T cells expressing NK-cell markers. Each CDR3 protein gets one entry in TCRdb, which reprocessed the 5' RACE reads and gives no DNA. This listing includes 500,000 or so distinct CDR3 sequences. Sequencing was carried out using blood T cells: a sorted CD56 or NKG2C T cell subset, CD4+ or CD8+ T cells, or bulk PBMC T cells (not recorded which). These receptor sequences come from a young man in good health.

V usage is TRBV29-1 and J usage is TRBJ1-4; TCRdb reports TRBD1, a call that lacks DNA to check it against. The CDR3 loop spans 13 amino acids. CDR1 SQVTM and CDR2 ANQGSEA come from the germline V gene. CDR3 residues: CSVKQGAREKLFF.

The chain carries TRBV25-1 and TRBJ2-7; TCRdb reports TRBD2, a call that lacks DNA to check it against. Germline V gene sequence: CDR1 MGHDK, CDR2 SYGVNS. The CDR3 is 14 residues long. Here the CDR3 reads CASSEGGSRYEQYF.

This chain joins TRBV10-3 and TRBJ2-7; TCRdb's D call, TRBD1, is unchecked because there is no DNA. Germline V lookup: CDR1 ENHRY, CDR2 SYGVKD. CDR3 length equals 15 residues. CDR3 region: CAISAPGTGDYEQYF.

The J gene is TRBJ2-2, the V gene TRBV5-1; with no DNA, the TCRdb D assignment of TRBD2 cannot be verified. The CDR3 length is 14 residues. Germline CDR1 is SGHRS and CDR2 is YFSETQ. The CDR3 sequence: CASSSLVFTGELFF.

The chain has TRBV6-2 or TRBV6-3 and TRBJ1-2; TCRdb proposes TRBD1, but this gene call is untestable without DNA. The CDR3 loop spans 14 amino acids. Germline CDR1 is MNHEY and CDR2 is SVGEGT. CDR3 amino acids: CASRGQEQRDGYTF.

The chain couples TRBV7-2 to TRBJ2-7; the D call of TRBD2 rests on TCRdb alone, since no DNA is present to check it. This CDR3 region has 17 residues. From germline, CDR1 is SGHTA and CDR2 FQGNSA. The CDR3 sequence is CASSLGGGGRYTYEQYF.

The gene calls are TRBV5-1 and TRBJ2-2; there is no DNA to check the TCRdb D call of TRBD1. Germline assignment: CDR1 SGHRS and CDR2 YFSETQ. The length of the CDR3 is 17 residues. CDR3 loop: CASSLEPGQGYTGELFF. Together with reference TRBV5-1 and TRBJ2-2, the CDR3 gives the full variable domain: KAGVTQTPRYLIKTRGQQVTLSCSPISGHRSVSWYQQTPGQGLQFLFEYFSETQRNKGNFPGRFSGRQFSNSRSEMNVSTLELGDSALYLCASSLEPGQGYTGELFFGEGSRLTVL.

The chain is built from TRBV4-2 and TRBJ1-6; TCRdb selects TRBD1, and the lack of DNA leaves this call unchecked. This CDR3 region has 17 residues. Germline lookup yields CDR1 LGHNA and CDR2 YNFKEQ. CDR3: CASSQLGQGGLYSPLHF.

The CDR3 sequence is CATSDTLYEQYF. This chain links TRBV24-1 with TRBJ2-7. The CDR3 consists of 12 residues. Germline assignment: CDR1 KGHDR and CDR2 SFDVKD.

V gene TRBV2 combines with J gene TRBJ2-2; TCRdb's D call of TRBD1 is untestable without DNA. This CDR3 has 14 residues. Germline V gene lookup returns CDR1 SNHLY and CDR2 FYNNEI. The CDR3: CASSLGQITGELFF.

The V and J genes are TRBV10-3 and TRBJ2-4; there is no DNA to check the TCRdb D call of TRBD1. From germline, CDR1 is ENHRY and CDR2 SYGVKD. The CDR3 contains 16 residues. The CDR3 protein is CAISSQHRDRGDIQYF.

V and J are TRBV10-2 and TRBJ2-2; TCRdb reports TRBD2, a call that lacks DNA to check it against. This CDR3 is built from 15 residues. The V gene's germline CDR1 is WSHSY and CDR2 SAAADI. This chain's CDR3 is CASSEFGLAAGELFF.

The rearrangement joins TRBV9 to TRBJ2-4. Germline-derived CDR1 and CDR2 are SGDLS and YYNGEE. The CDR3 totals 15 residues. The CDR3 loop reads CASSGKNEAKNIQYF. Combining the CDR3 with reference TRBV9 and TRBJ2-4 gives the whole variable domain DSGVTQTPKHLITATGQRVTLRCSPRSGDLSVYWYQQSLDQGLQFLIQYYNGEERAKGNILERFSAQQFPDLHSELNLSSLELGDSALYFCASSGKNEAKNIQYFGAGTRLSVL.

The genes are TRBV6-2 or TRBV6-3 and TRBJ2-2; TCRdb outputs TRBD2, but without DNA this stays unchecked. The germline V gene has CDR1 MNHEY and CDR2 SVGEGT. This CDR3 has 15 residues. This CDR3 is CASSPLGGDTGELFF.

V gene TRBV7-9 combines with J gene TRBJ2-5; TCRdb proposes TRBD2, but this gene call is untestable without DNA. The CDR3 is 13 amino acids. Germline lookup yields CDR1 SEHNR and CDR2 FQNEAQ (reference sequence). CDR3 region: CASTYRAMETQYF.

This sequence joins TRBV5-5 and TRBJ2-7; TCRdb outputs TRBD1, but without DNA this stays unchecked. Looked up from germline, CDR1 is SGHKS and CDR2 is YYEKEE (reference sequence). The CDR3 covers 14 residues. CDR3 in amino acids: CASSRAGGAGEQYF.

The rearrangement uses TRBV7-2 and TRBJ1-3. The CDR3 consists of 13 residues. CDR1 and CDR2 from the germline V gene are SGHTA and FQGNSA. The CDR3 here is CASSQFFGNTIYF. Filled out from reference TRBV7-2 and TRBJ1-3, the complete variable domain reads GAGVSQSPSNKVTEKGKDVELRCDPISGHTALYWYRQSLGQGLEFLIYFQGNSAPDKSGLPSDRFSAERTGGSVSTLTIQRTQQEDSAVYLCASSQFFGNTIYFGEGSWLTVV.

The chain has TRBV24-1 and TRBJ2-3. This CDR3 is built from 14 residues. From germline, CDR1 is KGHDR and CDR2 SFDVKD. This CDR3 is CATSDRSSTDTQYF.

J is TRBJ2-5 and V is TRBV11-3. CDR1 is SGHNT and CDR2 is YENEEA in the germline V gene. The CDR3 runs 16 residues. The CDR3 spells CASSLDLISRSETQYF.

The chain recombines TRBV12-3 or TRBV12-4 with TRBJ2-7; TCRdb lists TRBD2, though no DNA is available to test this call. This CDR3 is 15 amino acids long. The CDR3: CASSLRDYTNNEQYF.

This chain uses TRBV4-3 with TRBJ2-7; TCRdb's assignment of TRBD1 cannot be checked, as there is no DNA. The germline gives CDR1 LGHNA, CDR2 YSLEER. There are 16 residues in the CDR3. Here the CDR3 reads CASSQDMRGSSYEQYF.

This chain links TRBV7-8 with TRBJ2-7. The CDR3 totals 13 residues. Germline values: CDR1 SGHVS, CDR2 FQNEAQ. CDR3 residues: CASSLGPLGEQYF.

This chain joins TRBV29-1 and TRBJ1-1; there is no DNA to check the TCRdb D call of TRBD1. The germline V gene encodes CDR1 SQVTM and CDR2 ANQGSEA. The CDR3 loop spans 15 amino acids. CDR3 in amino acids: CSVEGLGQFNTEAFF.

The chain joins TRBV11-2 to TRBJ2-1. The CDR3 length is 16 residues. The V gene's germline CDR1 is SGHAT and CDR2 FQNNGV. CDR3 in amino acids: CASSLLWIGSYNEQFF. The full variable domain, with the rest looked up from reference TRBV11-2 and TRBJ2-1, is EAGVAQSPRYKIIEKRQSVAFWCNPISGHATLYWYQQILGQGPKLLIQFQNNGVVDDSQLPKDRFSAERLKGVDSTLKIQPAKLEDSAVYLCASSLLWIGSYNEQFFGPGTRLTVL.

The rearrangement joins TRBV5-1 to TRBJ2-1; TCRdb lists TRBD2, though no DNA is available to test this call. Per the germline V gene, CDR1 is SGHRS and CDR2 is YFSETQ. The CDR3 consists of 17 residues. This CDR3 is CASSLIDRGGTYNEQFF.

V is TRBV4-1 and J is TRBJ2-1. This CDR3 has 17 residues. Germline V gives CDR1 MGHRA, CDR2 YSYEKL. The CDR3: CASSPRQLQSSYNEQFF.

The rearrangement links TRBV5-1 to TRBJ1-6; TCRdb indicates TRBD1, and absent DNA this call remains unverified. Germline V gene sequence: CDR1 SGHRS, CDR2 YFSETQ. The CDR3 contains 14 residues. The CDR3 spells CASSPRTGVPPLHF.

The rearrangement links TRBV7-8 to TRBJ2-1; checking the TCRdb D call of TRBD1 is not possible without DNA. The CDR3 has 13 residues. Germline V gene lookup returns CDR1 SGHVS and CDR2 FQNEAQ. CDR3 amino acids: CASSTRWGDEQFF.

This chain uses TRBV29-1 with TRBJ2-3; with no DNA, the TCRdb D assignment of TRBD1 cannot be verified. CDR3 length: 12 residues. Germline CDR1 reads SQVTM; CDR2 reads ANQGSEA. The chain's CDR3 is CSVEGDADTQYF.

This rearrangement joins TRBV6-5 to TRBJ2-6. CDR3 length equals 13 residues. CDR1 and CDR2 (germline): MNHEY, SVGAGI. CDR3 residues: CASSYAGANVLTF.

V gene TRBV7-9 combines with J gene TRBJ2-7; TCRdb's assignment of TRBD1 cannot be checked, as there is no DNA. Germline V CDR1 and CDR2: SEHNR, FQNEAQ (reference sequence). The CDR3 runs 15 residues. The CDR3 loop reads CASSFVGDRGTLQYF.

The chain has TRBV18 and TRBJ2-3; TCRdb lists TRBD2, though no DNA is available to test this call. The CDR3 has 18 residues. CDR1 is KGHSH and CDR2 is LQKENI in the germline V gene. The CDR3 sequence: CASSRPGLAGRGYDTQYF.